The present T cell receptor beta chain was sequenced within a study of regulatory T cells in long-lasting Graves disease. Time point noted: newly diagnosed GD, antithyroid drugs for less than 3 months. PBMC RNA served as the TCR library source. The authors built TCR beta libraries using iRepertoire HTBI primers and Arm-PCR of CDR3 regions. From the multiplex PCR reads, TCRdb called clonotypes with MiXCR, one entry per CDR3 protein. In the table there are 450,000 to 650,000 distinct CDR3 sequences, roughly 15% of which are singletons. The CDR3 spans 14 residues. Germline values: CDR1 KGHDR, CDR2 SFDVKD. V was pared by 3 bases and J by 8 bases, with 13 bases between. Many counts were recorded for this clonotype. These sequences were also reported in another study, on T cells in Graves' hyperthyroidism and ophthalmopathy. Per that study: Blood held most thyroid clonotypes expanded above 0.001 frequency.

The clonotype comes from a woman aged 40 to 65 with Graves disease. The source was peripheral blood mononuclear cells (PBMCs), collected at new diagnosis, from a patient treated with antithyroid drugs. The chain combines TRBV24-1 with TRBJ2-1; D may be TRBD1 (6 bases). This CDR3 is CATSDNRDVDEQFF. CDR3 DNA sequence: TGTGCCACCAGTGATAACAGGGATGTGGATGAGCAGTTCTTC.